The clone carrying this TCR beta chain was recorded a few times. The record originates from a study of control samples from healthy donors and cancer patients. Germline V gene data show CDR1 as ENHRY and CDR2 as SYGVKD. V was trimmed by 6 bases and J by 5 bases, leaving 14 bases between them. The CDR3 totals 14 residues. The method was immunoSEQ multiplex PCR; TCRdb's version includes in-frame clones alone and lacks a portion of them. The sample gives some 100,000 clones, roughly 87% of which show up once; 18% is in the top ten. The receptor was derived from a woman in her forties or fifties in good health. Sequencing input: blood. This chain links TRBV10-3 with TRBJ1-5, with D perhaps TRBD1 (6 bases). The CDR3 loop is CAISQGSADQPQHF. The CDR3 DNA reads TGTGCCATCAGCCAGGGGTCGGCGGATCAGCCCCAGCATTTT.